Sequencing of this T cell receptor beta chain was carried out in a study of shared clonotypes between healthy human individuals. Genomic DNA (from each subset) was split evenly across several immunoSEQ plates. Sequencing was performed with immunoSEQ multiplex PCR; in TCRdb, only in-frame clones are kept and a portion is missing. The sample records about 560,000 clones, around 77% being singletons. Germline V gene data show CDR1 as SNHLY and CDR2 as FYNNEI. V was shortened by 4 bases and J by 2 bases, with 12 bases between the two germline ends. CDR3 size: 14 residues. Broader study findings: Sampling used blood alone; tissue repertoires probably differ.

Note on this clone: Its specificity is not known.

The origin of this receptor is a woman between 35 and 50 years old in good health. Some clones in this sample may be carry-over from other donors' samples. V usage is TRBV2 and J usage is TRBJ2-7, with D possibly being TRBD1 (5 bases). The specimen was PBMCs. The CDR3 region has the DNA TGTGCCAGCAGTGGAAGGGGCCCTCCCTACGAGCAGTACTTC. This sequence encodes CASSGRGPPYEQYF.